This is a list of T cell receptor beta chains from one sample in a study of T cells after yellow fever vaccination. TCRdb redid the calling of the 5' RACE reads with MiXCR, one entry per CDR3 protein. This table holds around 120,000 distinct CDR3 sequences, 7.2% found once. The specimen was CD4+ T cells sorted from PBMCs, collected approximately 47 days after the first yellow fever vaccination. Receptor source: a man aged 18 to 29 who received the YFV17D yellow fever vaccine. CDR3s include the opening cysteine and the closing phenylalanine or tryptophan. A D gene is named only where the DNA matches it firmly. Expanded clones get a size class; other rows say once, few or many, or leave the size out.

CDR3aa | CDR3nt | d_gene | j_gene | v_gene | abundance
CASGYETSYEQYF | TGTGCCAGCGGATACGAAACCTCCTACGAGCAGTACTTC | . | TRBJ2-7 | TRBV2 | many
CASSLEGGLATYNEQFF | TGTGCCAGCAGCTTAGAAGGAGGACTAGCAACCTACAATGAGCAGTTCTTC | TRBD2 | TRBJ2-1 | TRBV11-2 | many
CATSDSGTGGHEQFF | TGTGCCACCAGTGATTCCGGGACAGGGGGCCATGAGCAGTTCTTC | TRBD1 | TRBJ2-1 | TRBV24-1 | many
CASGELTGAGNQPQHF | TGTGCCAGCGGAGAACTCACAGGGGCTGGCAATCAGCCCCAGCATTTT | TRBD1 | TRBJ1-5 | TRBV28 | many
CAWSLWQRNQPQHF | TGTGCCTGGAGTCTTTGGCAGCGGAATCAGCCCCAGCATTTT | . | TRBJ1-5 | TRBV30 | many
CASGQRGHGTDTQYF | TGTGCCAGCGGCCAGCGGGGGCACGGCACAGATACGCAGTATTTT | TRBD2 | TRBJ2-3 | TRBV7-2 | many
CSANNPQGARGTEAFF | TGCAGTGCTAATAACCCACAGGGGGCACGCGGGACTGAAGCTTTCTTT | TRBD1 | TRBJ1-1 | TRBV20-1 | many
CASSPSEGGEFF | TGCGCCAGCAGCCCGTCTGAGGGGGGGGAGTTCTTC | . | TRBJ2-1 | TRBV5-1 | few
CASSYETAGAYEQYF | TGTGCCAGCAGCTATGAGACGGCAGGGGCCTACGAGCAGTACTTC | . | TRBJ2-7 | TRBV7-2 | few
CASSQTPGAINSPLHF | TGCGCCAGCAGCCAAACCCCCGGAGCTATCAATTCACCCCTCCACTTT | . | TRBJ1-6 | TRBV5-1 | .
CASSPFIGELFF | TGTGCCAGCAGCCCCTTTATCGGGGAGCTGTTTTTT | . | TRBJ2-2 | TRBV7-6 | many
CASSVGGANTEAFF | TGTGCCAGCAGCGTAGGGGGCGCGAACACTGAAGCTTTCTTT | . | TRBJ1-1 | TRBV9 | many
CSARTGHGYTF | TGCAGTGCTCGGACAGGACATGGCTACACCTTC | TRBD1 | TRBJ1-2 | TRBV20-1 | many
CASSVGTPNNEQFF | TGTGCCAGCAGCGTCGGGACACCTAACAATGAGCAGTTCTTC | . | TRBJ2-1 | TRBV9 | few
CASSQDLKSGVSTDTQYF | TGCGCCAGCAGCCAGGATCTCAAAAGCGGGGTTAGCACAGATACGCAGTATTTT | TRBD2 | TRBJ2-3 | TRBV4-3 | many
CASSFSVYEQYF | TGTGCCAGCAGCTTTAGTGTCTACGAGCAGTACTTC | . | TRBJ2-7 | TRBV7-2 | many
CAISSGDRGITDTQYF | TGTGCCATCAGCTCCGGGGACAGGGGCATCACAGATACGCAGTATTTT | TRBD1 | TRBJ2-3 | TRBV10-3 | many
CASSLWARVVGTGELFF | TGTGCCAGCAGCTTATGGGCCAGGGTAGTTGGCACCGGGGAGCTGTTTTTT | . | TRBJ2-2 | TRBV7-3 | many
CASSPTAGGTSSPLHF | TGTGCCAGCTCACCAACGGCAGGGGGTACCAGTTCACCCCTCCACTTT | TRBD1 | TRBJ1-6 | TRBV18 | few
CASSLARRGFISQNTDTQYF | TGTGCCAGCAGCTTAGCGCGGAGGGGGTTCATTTCCCAAAACACAGATACGCAGTATTTT | . | TRBJ2-3 | TRBV7-8 | many
CASSSGHSNTEAFF | TGCGCCAGCAGCTCTGGACACTCGAACACTGAAGCTTTCTTT | . | TRBJ1-1 | TRBV5-1 | many
CASSPSPGFEQYF | TGCGCCAGCAGTCCAAGCCCGGGGTTCGAGCAGTACTTC | . | TRBJ2-7 | TRBV5-1 | many
CASSLDGGSEAFF | TGTGCCAGCAGCTTAGACGGCGGGTCTGAAGCTTTCTTT | . | TRBJ1-1 | TRBV7-9 | many
CASSSYTGELFF | TGTGCCAGCAGCTCCTACACCGGGGAGCTGTTTTTT | . | TRBJ2-2 | TRBV7-2 | many
CASSPTGGAWGRETQYF | TGTGCCAGCAGCCCCACAGGGGGAGCATGGGGAAGGGAGACCCAGTACTTC | TRBD1 | TRBJ2-5 | TRBV6-1 | many
CASSLTRGWQETQYF | TGTGCCAGCAGCTTGACCAGGGGATGGCAAGAGACCCAGTACTTC | . | TRBJ2-5 | TRBV5-5 | many
CASSQELAMNTGELFF | TGCGCCAGCAGCCAAGAGCTAGCGATGAACACCGGGGAGCTGTTTTTT | . | TRBJ2-2 | TRBV4-3 | many
CASSERGTNTEAFF | TGTGCCAGCAGCGAACGGGGGACGAACACTGAAGCTTTCTTT | . | TRBJ1-1 | TRBV9 | many
CASSEGPSYEQYF | TGTGCCAGCAGCGAGGGACCCTCCTACGAGCAGTACTTC | . | TRBJ2-7 | TRBV7-8 | many
CASSRSNSPLHF | TGCGCCAGCAGCCGGTCGAATTCACCCCTCCACTTT | . | TRBJ1-6 | TRBV4-1 | many
CSASSPGSDQPQHF | TGCAGTGCTTCGTCGCCGGGCTCGGATCAGCCCCAGCATTTT | . | TRBJ1-5 | TRBV20-1 | many
CASSFAGQEAEAFF | TGTGCCAGCTCGTTCGCCGGACAGGAGGCTGAAGCTTTCTTT | TRBD1 | TRBJ1-1 | TRBV18 | many
CASSQDVPGKTAFF | TGCGCCAGCAGCCAAGATGTCCCAGGGAAGACCGCTTTCTTT | . | TRBJ1-1 | TRBV4-3 | many
CASSWTLRTEAFF | TGCGCCAGCAGCTGGACATTACGGACTGAAGCTTTCTTT | . | TRBJ1-1 | TRBV5-1 | few
CASSRRQESYTF | TGTGCCAGCAGCCGCCGACAGGAAAGCTACACCTTC | . | TRBJ1-2 | TRBV7-2 | many
CASSYSSRAASYGYTF | TGTGCCAGCAGTTACTCGAGTCGGGCAGCCTCTTATGGCTACACCTTC | . | TRBJ1-2 | TRBV6-5 | many
CASSQDRVEQYF | TGTGCCAGCAGTCAGGACAGGGTCGAGCAGTACTTC | TRBD1 | TRBJ2-7 | TRBV28 | many
CASRTDTSSYNSPLHF | TGTGCCAGCCGTACGGATACCAGCTCCTATAATTCACCCCTCCACTTT | . | TRBJ1-6 | TRBV18 | many
CASSPQQASYNEQFF | TGTGCCAGCAGCCCTCAGCAGGCCAGCTACAATGAGCAGTTCTTC | . | TRBJ2-1 | TRBV7-2 | many
CAWRTPGGFYGYTF | TGTGCCTGGAGGACCCCAGGGGGTTTCTATGGCTACACCTTC | TRBD1 | TRBJ1-2 | TRBV30 | .
CASSQEGELFF | TGTGCCAGCAGCCAAGAAGGGGAGCTGTTTTTT | . | TRBJ2-2 | TRBV4-2 | many
CSELGRGTDTQYF | TGCAGTGAGTTGGGGAGGGGCACAGATACGCAGTATTTT | TRBD2 | TRBJ2-3 | TRBV20-1 | many
CACSPRGLAGVGSYNEQFF | TGTGCCTGCAGCCCGAGGGGACTAGCGGGGGTCGGCTCCTACAATGAGCAGTTCTTC | TRBD2 | TRBJ2-1 | TRBV14 | many
CAAGGREQYF | TGTGCCGCCGGGGGTCGCGAGCAGTACTTC | . | TRBJ2-7 | TRBV3-1 | many
CASSQAYKVITGNTIYF | TGCGCCAGCAGCCAAGCCTACAAGGTCATAACTGGAAACACCATATATTTT | . | TRBJ1-3 | TRBV4-3 | many
CASSLTTPGQGGQYF | TGTGCCAGCAGCTTGACGACTCCTGGACAGGGCGGGCAGTATTTT | TRBD1 | TRBJ2-3 | TRBV5-5 | many
CASQPEGAPGHEQYF | TGTGCCAGTCAGCCCGAGGGGGCGCCGGGGCACGAGCAGTACTTC | TRBD1 | TRBJ2-7 | TRBV19 | few